This TCR beta chain was recovered during a study of vaccination effects on CD4 cells after COVID-19. For the study at large: Participants completed two doses of the BNT162b2 or mRNA-1273 vaccine. Specimens were obtained from a couple of convalescent patients 16 days and one week prior to vaccination.

Notes on the study in general: At late timepoints after vaccination, vaccine- and infection-induced clones shrank markedly. New vaccine-induced clones were the main type among post-vaccine spike-reactive clones in convalescents.

V lost 0 bases to trimming and J lost 0 bases, with 9 bases between them. Per the germline V gene, CDR1 is SQVTM and CDR2 is ANQGSEA. The CDR3 has 15 residues. Details on this clone: Its antigen remains unknown.

Using immunoSEQ multiplex PCR, the repertoire was profiled, and TCRdb retains in-frame clones only, with some absent. Of tens of thousands of clones listed, 75% to 80% are singletons. At the end of nine to ten days of culture, CD4+ T cells were isolated. The sequenced sample was CD4+ T cells from PBMCs cultured without peptide, obtained before COVID-19 vaccination. V and J are TRBV29-1 and TRBJ2-1; D tentatively reads TRBD1 or TRBD2 (6 bases each). This TCR was sampled from a human donor who had a prior SARS-CoV-2 infection. CDR3 residues: CSVEEAGHSYNEQFF. In DNA form, the CDR3 reads TGCAGCGTTGAAGAGGCGGGACACTCCTACAATGAGCAGTTCTTC.